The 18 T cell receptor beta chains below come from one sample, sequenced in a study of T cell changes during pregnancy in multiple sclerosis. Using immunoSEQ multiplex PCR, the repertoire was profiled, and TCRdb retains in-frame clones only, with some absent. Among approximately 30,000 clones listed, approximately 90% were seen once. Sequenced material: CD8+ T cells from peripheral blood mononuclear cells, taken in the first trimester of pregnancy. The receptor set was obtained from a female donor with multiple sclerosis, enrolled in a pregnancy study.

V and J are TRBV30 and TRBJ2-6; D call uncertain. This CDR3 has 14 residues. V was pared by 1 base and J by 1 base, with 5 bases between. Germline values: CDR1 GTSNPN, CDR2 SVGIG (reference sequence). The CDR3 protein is CAWSDKSGANVLTF. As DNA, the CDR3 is TGTGCCTGGAGTGACAAGTCTGGGGCCAACGTCCTGACTTTC.

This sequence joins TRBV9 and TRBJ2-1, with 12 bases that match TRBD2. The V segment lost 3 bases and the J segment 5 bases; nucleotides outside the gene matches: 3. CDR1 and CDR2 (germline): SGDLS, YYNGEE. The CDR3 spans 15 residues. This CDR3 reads CASSGLAGVDNEQFF. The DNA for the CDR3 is TGTGCCAGCAGCGGACTAGCGGGAGTCGACAATGAGCAGTTCTTC.

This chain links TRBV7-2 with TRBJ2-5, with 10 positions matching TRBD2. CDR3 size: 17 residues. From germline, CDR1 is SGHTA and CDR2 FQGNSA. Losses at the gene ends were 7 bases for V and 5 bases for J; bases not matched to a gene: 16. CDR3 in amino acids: CASTMALSGRARETQYF. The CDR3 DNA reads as TGTGCCAGCACCATGGCCCTGAGCGGGAGGGCCCGGGAGACCCAGTACTTC.

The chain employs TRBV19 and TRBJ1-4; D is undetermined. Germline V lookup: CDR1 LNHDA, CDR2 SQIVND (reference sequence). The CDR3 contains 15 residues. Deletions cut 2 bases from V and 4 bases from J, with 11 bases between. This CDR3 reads CASSIPREINEKLFF. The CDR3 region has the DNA TGTGCCAGTAGTATACCCCGGGAGATTAATGAAAAACTGTTTTTT.

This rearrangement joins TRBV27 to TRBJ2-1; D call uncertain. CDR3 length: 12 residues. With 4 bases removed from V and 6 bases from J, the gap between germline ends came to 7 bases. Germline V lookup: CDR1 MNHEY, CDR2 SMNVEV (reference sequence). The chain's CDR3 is CASSYGVNEQFF. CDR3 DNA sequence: TGTGCCAGCAGTTACGGAGTCAATGAGCAGTTCTTC.

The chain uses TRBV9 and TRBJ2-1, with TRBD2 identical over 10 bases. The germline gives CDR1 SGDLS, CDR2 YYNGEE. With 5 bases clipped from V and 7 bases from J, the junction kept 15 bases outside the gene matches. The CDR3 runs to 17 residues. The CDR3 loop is CASSAEGGSGRGNEQFF. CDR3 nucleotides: TGTGCCAGCAGTGCTGAGGGTGGCAGCGGGAGGGGGAATGAGCAGTTCTTC. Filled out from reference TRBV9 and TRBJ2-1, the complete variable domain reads DSGVTQTPKHLITATGQRVTLRCSPRSGDLSVYWYQQSLDQGLQFLIQYYNGEERAKGNILERFSAQQFPDLHSELNLSSLELGDSALYFCASSAEGGSGRGNEQFFGPGTRLTVL.

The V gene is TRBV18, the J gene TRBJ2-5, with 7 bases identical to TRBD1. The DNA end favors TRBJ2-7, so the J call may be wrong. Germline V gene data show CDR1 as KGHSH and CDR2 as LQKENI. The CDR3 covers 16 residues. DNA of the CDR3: TGTGCCAGCTCACCGCCGCGGGCTGACAGGGCTGGCGAGCAGTACTTC. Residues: CASSPPRADRAGEQYF.

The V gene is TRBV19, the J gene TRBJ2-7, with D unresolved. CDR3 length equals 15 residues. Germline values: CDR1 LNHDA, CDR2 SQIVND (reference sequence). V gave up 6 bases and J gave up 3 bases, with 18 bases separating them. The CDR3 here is CASRSSARSGYEQYF. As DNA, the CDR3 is TGTGCCAGTAGGTCCTCAGCGCGCTCCGGCTACGAGCAGTACTTC.

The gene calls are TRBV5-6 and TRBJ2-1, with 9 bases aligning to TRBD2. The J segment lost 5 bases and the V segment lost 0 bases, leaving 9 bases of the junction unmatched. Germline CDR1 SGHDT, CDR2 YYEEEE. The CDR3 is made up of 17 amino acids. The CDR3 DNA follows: TGTGCCAGCAGCTTGGTTGGCGGGACTAGCACAGACAATGAGCAGTTCTTC. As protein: CASSLVGGTSTDNEQFF.

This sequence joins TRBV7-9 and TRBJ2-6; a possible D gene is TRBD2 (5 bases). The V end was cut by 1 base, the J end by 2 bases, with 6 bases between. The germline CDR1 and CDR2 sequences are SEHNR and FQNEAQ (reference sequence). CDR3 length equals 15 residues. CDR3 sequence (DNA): TGTGCCAGCAGCTTAGTCGGGACTGGGGCCAACGTCCTGACTTTC. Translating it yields CASSLVGTGANVLTF.

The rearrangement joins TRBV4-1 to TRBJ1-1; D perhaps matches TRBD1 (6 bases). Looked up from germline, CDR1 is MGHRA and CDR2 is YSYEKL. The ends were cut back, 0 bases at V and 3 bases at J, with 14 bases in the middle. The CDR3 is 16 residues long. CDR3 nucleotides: TGCGCCAGCAGCCAAGAGGGGGGGCCGAAGGACACTGAAGCTTTCTTT. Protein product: CASSQEGGPKDTEAFF.

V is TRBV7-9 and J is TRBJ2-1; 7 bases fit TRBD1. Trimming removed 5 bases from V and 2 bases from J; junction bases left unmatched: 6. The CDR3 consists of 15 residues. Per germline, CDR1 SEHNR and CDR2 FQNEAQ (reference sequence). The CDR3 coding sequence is TGTGCCAGCAGCCGTCAGGGGGTCCCCTACAATGAGCAGTTCTTC. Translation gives CASSRQGVPYNEQFF.

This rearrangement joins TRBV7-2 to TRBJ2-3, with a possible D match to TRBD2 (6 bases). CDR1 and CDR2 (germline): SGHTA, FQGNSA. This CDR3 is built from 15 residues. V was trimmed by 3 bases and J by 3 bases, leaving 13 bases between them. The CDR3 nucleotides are TGTGCCAGCAGCTTCACTAGCAGCCTAACAGATACGCAGTATTTT. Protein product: CASSFTSSLTDTQYF.

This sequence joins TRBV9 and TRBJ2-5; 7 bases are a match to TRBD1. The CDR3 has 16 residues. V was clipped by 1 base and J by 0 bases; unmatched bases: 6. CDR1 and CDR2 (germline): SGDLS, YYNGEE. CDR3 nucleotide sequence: TGTGCCAGCAGCGTAAGGACAGGTCCCGACCAAGAGACCCAGTACTTC. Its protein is CASSVRTGPDQETQYF.

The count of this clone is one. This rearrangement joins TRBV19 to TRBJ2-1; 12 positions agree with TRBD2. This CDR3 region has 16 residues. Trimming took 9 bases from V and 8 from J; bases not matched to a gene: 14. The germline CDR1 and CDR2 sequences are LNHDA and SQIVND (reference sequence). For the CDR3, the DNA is TGTGCCAGCAGACTCCTAGCGGGAGGGACCGGGGATGAGCAGTTCTTC. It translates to CASRLLAGGTGDEQFF.

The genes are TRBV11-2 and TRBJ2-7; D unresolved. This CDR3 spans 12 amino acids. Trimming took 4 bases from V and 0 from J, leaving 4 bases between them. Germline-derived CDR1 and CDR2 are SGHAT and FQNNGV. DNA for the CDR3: TGTGCCAGCAGCTCCGGCTCCTACGAGCAGTACTTC. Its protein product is CASSSGSYEQYF.

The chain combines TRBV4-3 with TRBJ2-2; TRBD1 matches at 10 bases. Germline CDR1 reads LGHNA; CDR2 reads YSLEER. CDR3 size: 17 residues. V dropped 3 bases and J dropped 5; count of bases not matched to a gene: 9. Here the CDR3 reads CASSQGLDRGETGELFF. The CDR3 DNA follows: TGCGCCAGCAGCCAGGGCTTGGACAGGGGGGAGACCGGGGAGCTGTTTTTT.

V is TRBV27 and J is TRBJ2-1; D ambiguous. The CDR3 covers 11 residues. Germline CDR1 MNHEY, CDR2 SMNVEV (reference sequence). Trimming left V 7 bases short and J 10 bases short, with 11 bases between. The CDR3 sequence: CASTRFGEQFF. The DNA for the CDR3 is TGTGCCAGCACACGGTTCGGGGAGCAGTTCTTC.